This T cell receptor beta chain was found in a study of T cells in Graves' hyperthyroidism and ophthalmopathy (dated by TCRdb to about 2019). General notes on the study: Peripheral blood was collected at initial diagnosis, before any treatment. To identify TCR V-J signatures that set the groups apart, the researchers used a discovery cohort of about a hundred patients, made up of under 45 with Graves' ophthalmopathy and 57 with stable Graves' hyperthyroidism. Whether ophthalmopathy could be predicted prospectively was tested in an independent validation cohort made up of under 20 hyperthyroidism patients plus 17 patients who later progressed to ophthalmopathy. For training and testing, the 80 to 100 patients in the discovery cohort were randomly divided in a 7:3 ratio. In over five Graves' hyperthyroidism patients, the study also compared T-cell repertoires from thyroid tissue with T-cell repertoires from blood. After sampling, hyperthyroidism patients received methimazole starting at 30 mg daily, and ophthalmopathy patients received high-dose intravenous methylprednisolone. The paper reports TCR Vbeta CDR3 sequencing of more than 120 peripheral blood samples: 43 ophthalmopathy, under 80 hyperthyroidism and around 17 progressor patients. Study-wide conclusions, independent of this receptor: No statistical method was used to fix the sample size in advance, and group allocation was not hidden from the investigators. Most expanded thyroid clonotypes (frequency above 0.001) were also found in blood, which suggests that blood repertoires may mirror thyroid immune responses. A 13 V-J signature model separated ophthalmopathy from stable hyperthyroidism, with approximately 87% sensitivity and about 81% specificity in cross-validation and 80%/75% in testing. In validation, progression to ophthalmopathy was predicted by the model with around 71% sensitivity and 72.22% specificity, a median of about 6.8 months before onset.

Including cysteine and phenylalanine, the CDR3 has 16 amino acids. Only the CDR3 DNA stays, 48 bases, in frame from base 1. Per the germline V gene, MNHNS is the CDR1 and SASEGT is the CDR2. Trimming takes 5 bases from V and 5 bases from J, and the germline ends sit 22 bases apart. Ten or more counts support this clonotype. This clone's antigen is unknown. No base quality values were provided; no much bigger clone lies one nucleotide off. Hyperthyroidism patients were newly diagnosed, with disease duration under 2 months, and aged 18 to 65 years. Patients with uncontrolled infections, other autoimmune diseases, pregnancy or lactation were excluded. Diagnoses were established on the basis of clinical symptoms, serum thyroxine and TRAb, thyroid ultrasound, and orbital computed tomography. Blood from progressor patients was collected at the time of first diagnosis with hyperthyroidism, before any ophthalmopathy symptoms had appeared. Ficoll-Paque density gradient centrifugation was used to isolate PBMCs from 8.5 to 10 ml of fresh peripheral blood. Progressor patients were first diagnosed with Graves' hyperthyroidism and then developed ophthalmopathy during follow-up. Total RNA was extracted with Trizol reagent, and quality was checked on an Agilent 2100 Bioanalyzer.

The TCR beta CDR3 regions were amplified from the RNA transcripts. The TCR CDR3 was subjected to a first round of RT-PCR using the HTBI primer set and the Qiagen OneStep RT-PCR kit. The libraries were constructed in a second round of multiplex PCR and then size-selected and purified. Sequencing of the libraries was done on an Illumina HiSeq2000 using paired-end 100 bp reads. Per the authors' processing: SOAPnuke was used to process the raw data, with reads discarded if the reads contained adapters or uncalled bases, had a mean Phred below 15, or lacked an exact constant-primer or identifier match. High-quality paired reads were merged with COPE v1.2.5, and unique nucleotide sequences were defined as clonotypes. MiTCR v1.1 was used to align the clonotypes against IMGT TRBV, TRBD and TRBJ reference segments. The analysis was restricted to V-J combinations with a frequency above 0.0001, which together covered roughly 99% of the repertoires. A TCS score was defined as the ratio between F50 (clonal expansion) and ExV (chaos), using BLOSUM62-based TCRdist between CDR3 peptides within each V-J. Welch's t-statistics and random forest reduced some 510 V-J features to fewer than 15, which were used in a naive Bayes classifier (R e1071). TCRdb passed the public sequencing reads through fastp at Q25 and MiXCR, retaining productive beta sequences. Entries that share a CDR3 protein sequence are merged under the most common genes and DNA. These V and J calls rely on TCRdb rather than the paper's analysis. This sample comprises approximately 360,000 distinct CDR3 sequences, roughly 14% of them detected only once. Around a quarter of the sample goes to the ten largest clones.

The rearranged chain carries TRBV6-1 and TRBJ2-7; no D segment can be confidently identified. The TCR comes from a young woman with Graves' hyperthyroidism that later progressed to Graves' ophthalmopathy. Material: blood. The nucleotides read TGTGCCAGCAGTTATTCTGCGGAAGGCGCGGATCACGAGCAGTACTTC. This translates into CASSYSAEGADHEQYF.